Listed below are T cell receptor beta chains from one sample, sequenced in a study of shared clonotypes between healthy human individuals. Repertoires were generated with immunoSEQ multiplex PCR, while TCRdb's copy carries only in-frame clones and drops some. The sample includes roughly 2,000,000 clones, roughly 94% of them seen just once. The sequenced sample was naive CD8+ T cells sorted from blood. The receptors originated from a man younger than 35 in good health. The CDR3 runs from the conserved cysteine through the conserved F or W. The D gene is left open where the match is weak. Size is omitted from some rows. Given values are once, few, many or a class for expanded clones.

TRBJ2-7,NA,NA,TRBV27,TGTGCCAGCAGTTGGGGTCGATCCTACGAGCAGTACTTC,CASSWGRSYEQYF
TRBJ2-1,NA,NA,TRBV7-9,TGTGCCAGCAGCTTAAATGATGAGCAGTTCTTC,CASSLNDEQFF
TRBJ2-1,NA,once,TRBV27,TGTGCCAGCAGTCTGGGTTGGGGATATGAGCAGTTCTTC,CASSLGWGYEQFF
TRBJ2-2,NA,NA,TRBV6-5,TGTGCCAGCATGAACACCGGGGAGCTGTTTTTT,CASMNTGELFF
TRBJ1-2,NA,NA,TRBV5-6,TGTGCCAGCAGCTTAGACCCGGGGTTAACGAGGGGCTACACCTTC,CASSLDPGLTRGYTF
TRBJ2-3,NA,NA,TRBV27,TGTGCCAGCAGTCAAATAGGCCCTAGCACAGATACGCAGTATTTT,CASSQIGPSTDTQYF
TRBJ2-2,TRBD2,NA,TRBV27,TGTGCCAGCAGTTCTATAGCGGGAGACGTCACCGGGGAGCTGTTTTTT,CASSSIAGDVTGELFF
TRBJ2-7,TRBD1,few,TRBV27,TGTGCCAGCAGTCCCGGGACAGGGGGGTACGAGCAGTACTTC,CASSPGTGGYEQYF
TRBJ2-1,NA,NA,TRBV30,TGTGCCTGGAGTGTACTCCACTACAATGAGCAGTTCTTC,CAWSVLHYNEQFF
TRBJ2-7,NA,NA,TRBV5-1,TGCGCCAGCAGCTTGTTCCTTGCAGGGTCGGGAGAGCAGTACTTC,CASSLFLAGSGEQYF
TRBJ2-3,TRBD2,NA,TRBV7-2,TGTGCCAGCAGCTTATGGATTAGCGGGACAGATACGCAGTATTTT,CASSLWISGTDTQYF
TRBJ2-7,NA,once,TRBV7-9,TGTGCCAGCAGCCATATCGGGGCCTACTCCTACGAGCAGTACTTC,CASSHIGAYSYEQYF
TRBJ2-3,NA,once,TRBV27,TGTGCCAGCAGTTTATTAGGGCCCACTAGCACAGATACGCAGTATTTT,CASSLLGPTSTDTQYF
TRBJ2-7,TRBD1,NA,TRBV7-2,TGTGCCAGCAGCTCTATCCTATCCCTCGGGACAGGGGCCGAGCAGTACTTC,CASSSILSLGTGAEQYF
TRBJ1-1,TRBD1,NA,TRBV5-6,TGTGCCAGCAGCTTGAGCAGGGGGACTGAAGCTTTCTTT,CASSLSRGTEAFF
TRBJ2-1,NA,NA,TRBV11-2,TGTGCCAGCAGCTTATACCACGGGAGTTTTGAGCAGTTCTTC,CASSLYHGSFEQFF
TRBJ2-5,NA,NA,TRBV4-1,TGCGCCAGCAGCCCAAAGGTGGGTCAGGGAGAGACCCAGTACTTC,CASSPKVGQGETQYF
TRBJ2-7,TRBD1,NA,TRBV11-3,TGTGCCAGCAGCTTAGATTATGAGGGACAGTCCTACGAGCAGTACTTC,CASSLDYEGQSYEQYF
TRBJ1-6,TRBD1,NA,TRBV18,TGTGCCAGCTCACCGGGACAGGAGTTTAATTCACCCCTCCACTTT,CASSPGQEFNSPLHF
TRBJ1-2,NA,NA,TRBV5-1,TGCGCCAGCAGCTTGGAGACAGGTGGTAACTATGGCTACACCTTC,CASSLETGGNYGYTF
TRBJ1-1,TRBD1,NA,TRBV28,TGTGCCAGCAGTTTATGGTCGACAGGGGGAATGAACACTGAAGCTTTCTTT,CASSLWSTGGMNTEAFF
TRBJ1-2,TRBD1,NA,TRBV5-6,TGTGCCAGCAGCTGGGACAGGTCTAACTATGGCTACACCTTC,CASSWDRSNYGYTF
TRBJ1-2,TRBD1,NA,TRBV7-9,TGTGCCAGCAGCTTAGACAGGGGGCCTAACTATGGCTACACCTTC,CASSLDRGPNYGYTF
TRBJ2-5,TRBD1,NA,TRBV4-1,TGCGCCAGCAGCCAACAGGGACAGGGGGCAGAGACCCAGTACTTC,CASSQQGQGAETQYF
TRBJ1-4,NA,NA,TRBV5-4,TGTGCCAGCAGCTTGGAGGGGTCACATGAAAAACTGTTTTTT,CASSLEGSHEKLFF
TRBJ2-2,TRBD1,NA,TRBV29-1,TGCAGCGTTGAGGACAGGTTGAACACCGGGGAGCTGTTTTTT,CSVEDRLNTGELFF
TRBJ2-1,TRBD2,NA,TRBV28,TGTGCCACCAACCCCTGGACTAGCGGGGGTGATGAGCAGTTCTTC,CATNPWTSGGDEQFF
TRBJ2-7,NA,NA,TRBV10-3,TGTGCCATCAGTCCAGGACCCTCCGGCTACGAGCAGTACTTC,CAISPGPSGYEQYF
TRBJ2-7,NA,NA,TRBV29-1,TGCAGCGTTGAATACGATTACTCCTACGAGCAGTACTTC,CSVEYDYSYEQYF
TRBJ1-2,NA,NA,TRBV6-6,TGTGCCATTCCACAGGGAGTTGGCTACACCTTC,CAIPQGVGYTF
TRBJ2-7,TRBD2,NA,TRBV5-6,TGTGCCAGCAGCTTCCCGTCCTGGCGGGAGGGCCGCAGCGAGCAGTACTTC,CASSFPSWREGRSEQYF
TRBJ2-7,NA,NA,TRBV6-5,TGTGCCAGCAGGACTACAGGGTTCGGGTCCTACGAGCAGTACTTC,CASRTTGFGSYEQYF
TRBJ1-6,NA,NA,TRBV2,TGTGCCAGTATTCCGGGTCTTAATTCACCCCTCCACTTT,CASIPGLNSPLHF
TRBJ2-5,NA,NA,TRBV7-9,TGTGCCAGCAGCGCACAGGGCTCAGAGACCCAGTACTTC,CASSAQGSETQYF
TRBJ1-2,NA,NA,TRBV5-1,TGCGCCAGCAGCTTGAGACAGGACCTTAACTATGGCTACACCTTC,CASSLRQDLNYGYTF
TRBJ2-7,NA,NA,TRBV5-6,TGTGCCAGCAGCTTAGTCGCCCTAACTTCCTACGAGCAGTACTTC,CASSLVALTSYEQYF
TRBJ2-1,TRBD2,NA,TRBV7-9,TGTGCCAGCAGCTTAGGGACTAGCGGGAGTAATGAGCAGTTCTTC,CASSLGTSGSNEQFF
TRBJ1-2,TRBD1,NA,TRBV18,TGTGCCAGCTCCTTACGCAGGGGGGGTGCCGCGGACTATGGCTACACCTTC,CASSLRRGGAADYGYTF
TRBJ2-7,NA,NA,TRBV16,TGTGCCAGCAGCCCCGGTATAGGGGAGCAGTACTTC,CASSPGIGEQYF
TRBJ1-5,NA,NA,TRBV27,TGTGCCAGCAGTTTACCCCCAAGGGGGGGCATCAATCAGCCCCAGCATTTT,CASSLPPRGGINQPQHF
TRBJ2-2,TRBD2,NA,TRBV9,TGTGCCAGCAGCCTGGGACTAGCGGGTTTTAACACCGGGGAGCTGTTTTTT,CASSLGLAGFNTGELFF